A single T cell receptor beta chain is shown here with its context. Its antigen is unidentified. The data derive from a study of cytomegalovirus exposure and HLA in healthy donors. The primer mix had 60 Vbeta and 13 Jbeta primers. Only in-frame clones appear in the TCRdb table, and some are missing; sequencing was by immunoSEQ multiplex PCR. Of about 170,000 clones detected, 80% to 85% appear once; the ten largest clones hold around 2.3%. Whole-study findings and limits: Among CMV-associated TCR beta chains, most appeared HLA-restricted in a later analysis. Most TCR sequences showed up rarely, but some public TCRs showed up in many donors. An apparent linkage of common viral pathogens to several of the most significant clusters emerged in a later analysis. Solely CMV serostatus was available to characterize immune exposure.

The CDR3 sequence is 15 residues long. Per germline, CDR1 ENHRY and CDR2 SYGVKD. The V end was cut by 6 bases, the J end by 0 bases, with 11 bases between. The material sequenced was PBMCs. The clonotype was recovered from a male donor in good health and CMV-seronegative. V is TRBV10-3 and J is TRBJ2-2; weak D call: TRBD2 (6 bases). The DNA of the CDR3 is TGTGCCATCAGCCGTAGCGGACCGAACACCGGGGAGCTGTTTTTT. This gives the protein CAISRSGPNTGELFF.